Sequencing of this T cell receptor (beta chain) was carried out in a study of blood T cell repertoires in COVID-19. About the study: Samples came from the United States, Italy and Spain, spanning acute and convalescent COVID-19. PBMCs, B-cell-depleted T cells, or T cells were the source of the cDNA or gDNA that made up the material.

In the original analysis: Reference gene primer amplification gave estimated nucleated cell counts. Assay used: immunoSEQ multiplex PCR; TCRdb lists only in-frame clones, some missing. V, J and clone size reflect that table, while D and trimming were determined from the DNA. The sample records around 160,000 clones, more than 70% being singletons. V was pared by 3 bases and J by 2 bases, with 16 bases between. Germline V gene data show CDR1 as SGDLS and CDR2 as YYNGEE. This CDR3 region has 16 residues. The receptor comes from a human donor in a cohort sampled during active COVID-19. The genes are TRBV9 and TRBJ2-3; no reliable D call. Material: peripheral blood. The CDR3 DNA reads as TGTGCCAGCAGCGCGACCGCGGAGAGTAACACAGATACGCAGTATTTT. This translates into CASSATAESNTDTQYF.